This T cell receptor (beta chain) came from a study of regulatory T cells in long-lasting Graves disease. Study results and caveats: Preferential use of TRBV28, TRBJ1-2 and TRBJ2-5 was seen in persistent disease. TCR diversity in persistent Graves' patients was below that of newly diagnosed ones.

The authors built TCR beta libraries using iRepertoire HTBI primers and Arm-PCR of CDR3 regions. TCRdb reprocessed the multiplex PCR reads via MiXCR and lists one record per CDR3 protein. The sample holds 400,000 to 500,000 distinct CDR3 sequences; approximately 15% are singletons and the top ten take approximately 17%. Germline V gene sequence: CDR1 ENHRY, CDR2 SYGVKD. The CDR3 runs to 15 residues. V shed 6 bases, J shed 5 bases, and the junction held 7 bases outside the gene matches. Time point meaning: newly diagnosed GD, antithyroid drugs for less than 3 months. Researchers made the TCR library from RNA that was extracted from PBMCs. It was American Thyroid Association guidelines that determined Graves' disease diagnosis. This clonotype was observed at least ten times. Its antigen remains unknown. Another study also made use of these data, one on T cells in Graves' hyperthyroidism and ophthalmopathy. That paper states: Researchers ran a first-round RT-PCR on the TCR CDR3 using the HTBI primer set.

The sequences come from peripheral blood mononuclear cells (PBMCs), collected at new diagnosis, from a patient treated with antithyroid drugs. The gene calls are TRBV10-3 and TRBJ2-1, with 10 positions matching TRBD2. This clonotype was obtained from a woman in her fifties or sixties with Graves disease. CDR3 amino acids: CAIRTGTSEHNEQFF. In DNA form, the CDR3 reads TGTGCCATCAGAACCGGGACTAGCGAACACAATGAGCAGTTCTTC.